Listed below are T cell receptor beta chains from one sample, sequenced in a study of beta chain features in type 1 diabetes. The data were produced by immunoSEQ multiplex PCR, yet TCRdb's version contains in-frame clones alone and is incomplete. The sample has 200,000 to 250,000 clones, less than 35% seen once. Sequencing was performed on central memory CD4+ T cells from blood. Receptors originate from a man aged 30 to 45 in good health. CDR3s include the opening cysteine and the closing phenylalanine or tryptophan. The D gene is left open where the match is weak. Clone size is shown for a subset of rows, as once, few, many or a class of expanded clone.

TRBD2	TRBJ2-1	few	TRBV13	TGTGCCAGCAGTTCCTCAAGGGGACTAGCGGGGGGCGAGTCCTACAATGAGCAGTTCTTC	CASSSSRGLAGGESYNEQFF
NA	TRBJ2-7	NA	TRBV7-2	TGTGCCAGCAGCTTCGGACGGGAACAAGCCTACGAGCAGTACTTC	CASSFGREQAYEQYF
NA	TRBJ2-7	NA	TRBV9	TGTGCCAGCAGCGTAGGGGGCAGCTTCTACGAGCAGTACTTC	CASSVGGSFYEQYF
TRBD1	TRBJ2-5	few	TRBV30	TGTGCCTGGGCCGGGACAGGGAGTAGGGAGACCCAGTACTTC	CAWAGTGSRETQYF
NA	TRBJ2-3	NA	TRBV4-3	TGCGCCAGCAGCCAAAGGTCGACAGATACGCAGTATTTT	CASSQRSTDTQYF
NA	TRBJ2-1	NA	TRBV10-3	TGTGCCATCAGTTCGACAGGTCCCTCCTACAATGAGCAGTTCTTC	CAISSTGPSYNEQFF
NA	TRBJ2-7	few	TRBV2	TGTGCCAGCAGTGAAGGCAGGGGCCCTTACGAGCAGTACTTC	CASSEGRGPYEQYF
NA	TRBJ2-3	few	TRBV5-6	TGTGCCAGCCGTACGTCCGGGACTCACCTTTCGGATACGCAGTATTTT	CASRTSGTHLSDTQYF
NA	TRBJ2-7	NA	TRBV13	TGTGCCAGCAGCCGCCGGACTCACTACGAGCAGTACTTC	CASSRRTHYEQYF
NA	TRBJ2-7	NA	TRBV7-8	TGTGCCAGCAGCCTACTTCCGTTCTACGAGCAGTACTTC	CASSLLPFYEQYF
TRBD2	TRBJ2-5	NA	TRBV18	TGTGCCAGCTCAAACCGACTAGCCCAAGAGACCCAGTACTTC	CASSNRLAQETQYF
TRBD1	TRBJ2-5	NA	TRBV2	TGTGCCTCCAAGGCCCGGGACAGGGCACAGGAGACCCAGTACTTC	CASKARDRAQETQYF
NA	TRBJ1-1	few	TRBV4-2	TGTGCCAGCAGCCAGCCCACAGGGCGGACTGAAGCTTTCTTT	CASSQPTGRTEAFF
NA	TRBJ2-3	NA	TRBV5-4	TGTGCCAGCAGACAAGGGGGACGGGGCACAGATACGCAGTATTTT	CASRQGGRGTDTQYF
NA	TRBJ2-1	few	TRBV29-1	TGCAGCGTTGTGTCGGCGGGTGGAGGGGTCTCCTACAATGAGCAGTTCTTC	CSVVSAGGGVSYNEQFF
NA	TRBJ1-2	few	TRBV19	TGTGCCAGTAGTCCCGGAAGGGGGACGGTCTATGGCTACACCTTC	CASSPGRGTVYGYTF
NA	TRBJ2-7	many	TRBV4-2	TGTGCCAGCAGCCAGGGCGGGGCCGAGGGGTACGAGCAGTACTTC	CASSQGGAEGYEQYF
TRBD2	TRBJ2-1	NA	TRBV19	TGTGCCAGTAGTATCGGGACTAGCAGTCGCAATGAGCAGTTCTTC	CASSIGTSSRNEQFF
NA	TRBJ2-7	NA	TRBV11-2	TGTGCCAGCAGGGGGCGGGCGTCCGAGCAGTACTTC	CASRGRASEQYF
NA	TRBJ1-5	NA	TRBV5-1	TGCGCCAGCAGCAGGAATGGGGATAGCAATCAGCCCCAGCATTTT	CASSRNGDSNQPQHF
NA	TRBJ2-7	NA	TRBV11-2	TGTGCCAGCAGCTTAGTTCCGGACCCCTACGAGCAGTACTTC	CASSLVPDPYEQYF
TRBD2	TRBJ2-1	NA	TRBV18	TGTGCCAGCTCACCACCCAGCGGGGTTAGGAATGAGCAGTTCTTC	CASSPPSGVRNEQFF
TRBD1	TRBJ2-7	NA	TRBV9	TGTGCCAGCAGCGATCCCCCGGGACGCGGCACAGGGGGCCGCTACGAGCAGTACTTC	CASSDPPGRGTGGRYEQYF
NA	TRBJ2-3	few	TRBV9	TGTGCCAGCAGCGCCTCGACCTCCACAGATACGCAGTATTTT	CASSASTSTDTQYF
TRBD1	TRBJ2-7	NA	TRBV6-5	TGTGCCAGCAGTCAACCGGGACAGTACTACGAGCAGTACTTC	CASSQPGQYYEQYF
NA	TRBJ1-1	few	TRBV5-1	TGCGCCAGCAGCTTGGCACCAGCCAAGAACACTGAAGCTTTCTTT	CASSLAPAKNTEAFF
TRBD2	TRBJ2-1	NA	TRBV5-1	TGCGCCAGCAGCAAAAACCCTAGCGGGGGCTACAATGAGCAGTTCTTC	CASSKNPSGGYNEQFF
TRBD2	TRBJ2-5	NA	TRBV7-2	TGTGCCAGCAGCCCCTCGACTAGCGGTCGTGGGACCCAGTACTTC	CASSPSTSGRGTQYF
NA	TRBJ1-4	few	TRBV29-1	TGCAGCGCGGGGTTAGAGGAAAAACTGTTTTTT	CSAGLEEKLFF
NA	TRBJ1-1	few	TRBV7-9	TGTGCCACCAAGGGACTGTTGAACACTGAAGCTTTCTTT	CATKGLLNTEAFF
TRBD2	TRBJ2-3	NA	TRBV7-2	TGTGCCAGCAGCTTGATTAGCGGGAGGCGTACTAGCACAGATACGCAGTATTTT	CASSLISGRRTSTDTQYF
TRBD1	TRBJ2-3	few	TRBV18	TGTGCCAGCTCACCACCTAGACAGGGGGCAGAAGCAGATACGCAGTATTTT	CASSPPRQGAEADTQYF
NA	TRBJ1-2	few	TRBV30	TGTGCCTGGAGTGGAGGCTTGTTGCTTGGCTACACCTTC	CAWSGGLLLGYTF
TRBD2	TRBJ2-1	few	TRBV7-8	TGTGCCAGCAGCCCAATAACGGGAGGACCATACAATGAGCAGTTCTTC	CASSPITGGPYNEQFF
NA	TRBJ1-1	NA	TRBV29-1	TGCAGCGTCCAGCTTGACGGGAACACTGAAGCTTTCTTT	CSVQLDGNTEAFF
NA	TRBJ2-7	few	TRBV13	TGTGCCAGCAGCTTACAGGGGAGCTCCTACGAGCAGTACTTC	CASSLQGSSYEQYF
NA	TRBJ1-5	NA	TRBV30	TGTGCTACAGGAGACTTCAATCAGCCCCAGCATTTT	CATGDFNQPQHF
TRBD2	TRBJ2-3	NA	TRBV5-1	TGCGCCAGCAGTACAATCAGAACTAGCGGGAGGGCCGGTACAGATACGCAGTATTTT	CASSTIRTSGRAGTDTQYF
NA	TRBJ1-3	few	TRBV30	TGTGCCTGGAGTGTCTCTGGAAACACCATATATTTT	CAWSVSGNTIYF
NA	TRBJ2-7	NA	TRBV30	TGTGCCTGGAGAACCCCCGGCAGCGCCTACGAGCAGTACTTC	CAWRTPGSAYEQYF
TRBD2	TRBJ2-3	few	TRBV5-1	TGCGCCAGCAGCTTGGGGACTAGCGGGGCGAAAACAGATACGCAGTATTTT	CASSLGTSGAKTDTQYF
NA	TRBJ2-2	many	TRBV30	TGTGCCTGGAGTGTAAACCTAGGAGGCGGGGAGCTGTTTTTT	CAWSVNLGGGELFF
NA	TRBJ2-1	NA	TRBV5-1	TGCGCCAGCAGCTTGGTTTCTTTCGATGAGCAGTTCTTC	CASSLVSFDEQFF
NA	TRBJ1-5	NA	TRBV6-6	TGTGCCAGCAGTTACTCGGAGACGGGGCCCCAGCATTTT	CASSYSETGPQHF
NA	TRBJ2-5	NA	TRBV29-1	TGCAGCGTTGGACAGGTCAAAGAGACCCAGTACTTC	CSVGQVKETQYF
NA	TRBJ2-7	NA	TRBV5-6	TGTGCCAGCAGCTTGGGGTCAGGTCGATCCGAGCAGTACTTC	CASSLGSGRSEQYF
NA	TRBJ2-3	few	TRBV5-1	TGCGCCAGCAGCTTCACTAGTGGAGATACGCAGTATTTT	CASSFTSGDTQYF
TRBD2	TRBJ2-3	NA	TRBV5-4	TGTGCCAGCAGACCAGGGACTAGTGACACTAATACGCAGTATTTT	CASRPGTSDTNTQYF
NA	TRBJ1-5	few	TRBV19	TGTGCCAGTAGTCCTCGACAGGACAATCAGCCCCAGCATTTT	CASSPRQDNQPQHF
TRBD2	TRBJ2-1	few	TRBV6-5	TGTGCCAGCAGTTACCTGAGCGGGGGGGCCATCGGTGAGCAGTTCTTC	CASSYLSGGAIGEQFF
TRBD1	TRBJ2-5	few	TRBV20-1	TGCAGTGCTAGCGTAGGGACAGACCAGTACTTC	CSASVGTDQYF
NA	TRBJ2-5	NA	TRBV5-4	TGTGCCAGCAGCTTGGAAGGGCCCGGGGAGACCCAGTACTTC	CASSLEGPGETQYF
NA	TRBJ1-1	few	TRBV7-2	TGTGCCAGCAGCAAAGAAGGATTGAACACTGAAGCTTTCTTT	CASSKEGLNTEAFF
NA	TRBJ1-4	few	TRBV27	TGTGCCAGCAAGCCCCGGGACCGACCAAATGAAAAACTGTTTTTT	CASKPRDRPNEKLFF
TRBD1	TRBJ1-5	NA	TRBV7-2	TGTGCCAGCAGCTATACAGGCACAGGGGAGCCCCAGCATTTT	CASSYTGTGEPQHF
NA	TRBJ2-7	few	TRBV21-1	TGTGCCAGCAGCAAAAGCAGGGACAGCACAGCCTCCTACGAGCAGTACTTC	CASSKSRDSTASYEQYF
TRBD2	TRBJ2-3	few	TRBV30	TGTGCCTGGAGTGTACGCTGGGGGGGAAACACAGATACGCAGTATTTT	CAWSVRWGGNTDTQYF
TRBD1	TRBJ1-1	NA	TRBV29-1	TGCAGCGTTGTCACAGGGGGCCGGGCTGAAGCTTTCTTT	CSVVTGGRAEAFF
NA	TRBJ2-1	NA	TRBV7-9	TGTGCCAGCAGCTTGACGGTAGCCTACAATGAGCAGTTCTTC	CASSLTVAYNEQFF
TRBD2	TRBJ2-1	few	TRBV4-3	TGCGCCAGCAGCCCAGCGGGATTTATAAATGAGCAGTTCTTC	CASSPAGFINEQFF